The 15 T cell receptor beta chains below all came from one sample that was sequenced in a study of T cell responses to AZD1222 COVID-19 vaccine. Clones were sequenced by immunoSEQ multiplex PCR, and TCRdb holds only the in-frame ones, with some missing. Among 95,000 to 150,000 clones, approximately 86% were seen once, and the ten largest hold 2.5% to 3.5%. Sequencing used peripheral blood, obtained 28 days after the second AZD1222 dose. The receptors shown here come from an adult who received the AZD1222 COVID-19 vaccine.

The CDR3 DNA reads TGTGCCAGCAGTTTAAACGGGGTCGAGACCCAGTACTTC. Protein product: CASSLNGVETQYF. The V call is TRBV12-3 or TRBV12-4, the J call TRBJ2-5; perhaps TRBD2 as D (5 bases). This CDR3 spans 13 amino acids. Trimming removed 2 bases from V and 5 bases from J, with 9 bases in between.

This rearrangement joins TRBV5-1 to TRBJ1-2, with D possibly being TRBD1 (6 bases). V was pared by 5 bases and J by 6 bases, with 20 bases between. The CDR3 consists of 15 residues. The germline CDR1 and CDR2 sequences are SGHRS and YFSETQ. CDR3 in amino acids: CASRETTGQNDGYTF. As DNA, the CDR3 is TGCGCCAGCAGGGAAACGACAGGCCAGAACGATGGCTACACCTTC.

V is TRBV30 and J is TRBJ1-4; 7 nucleotides align to TRBD1. CDR3 length: 15 amino acids. V was clipped by 2 bases and J by 6 bases; unmatched bases: 9. Per germline, CDR1 GTSNPN and CDR2 SVGIG (reference sequence). CDR3 in DNA: TGTGCCTGGAGTCTAACCGGGACAGCGTATGAAAAACTGTTTTTT. Its translation: CAWSLTGTAYEKLFF.

The gene calls are TRBV30 and TRBJ1-1, with 7 nucleotides matching TRBD1. With 2 bases clipped from V and 2 bases from J, the junction kept 11 bases outside the gene matches. Germline V gene lookup returns CDR1 GTSNPN and CDR2 SVGIG (reference sequence). The CDR3 runs to 16 residues. CDR3 sequence reads: CAWSLGSGGVNTEAFF. In DNA form, the CDR3 reads TGTGCCTGGAGTTTGGGGTCAGGGGGGGTAAACACTGAAGCTTTCTTT.

The gene calls are TRBV9 and TRBJ2-7; tentative D call: TRBD1 (6 bases). The CDR3 covers 15 residues. Looked up from germline, CDR1 is SGDLS and CDR2 is YYNGEE. V dropped 0 bases and J dropped 0 bases, with 10 bases sitting between them. CDR3 loop: CASSVGGGVSYEQYF. CDR3 DNA: TGTGCCAGCAGCGTAGGTGGGGGCGTCTCCTACGAGCAGTACTTC.

The rearrangement links TRBV6-2 or TRBV6-3 to TRBJ1-1, with D unclear. Germline assignment: CDR1 MNHEY and CDR2 SVGEGT. This CDR3 is built from 12 residues. The ends were cut back, 2 bases at V and 7 bases at J, with 8 bases in the middle. The CDR3 here is CASSYPRVEAFF. DNA for the CDR3: TGTGCCAGCAGTTACCCCCGGGTTGAAGCTTTCTTT.

V is TRBV30 and J is TRBJ1-1; tentative D call: TRBD1 (5 bases). CDR1 is GTSNPN and CDR2 is SVGIG in the germline V gene (reference sequence). V gave up 4 bases and J gave up 0 bases, with 9 bases separating them. The CDR3 has 13 amino acids. The chain's CDR3 is CAWNRGLNTEAFF. The DNA for the CDR3 is TGTGCCTGGAATCGGGGGTTGAACACTGAAGCTTTCTTT.

V and J are TRBV7-3 and TRBJ1-1; TRBD1 is a possible D gene (6 bases). Trimming took 5 bases from V and 3 from J, leaving 10 bases between them. CDR1 is SGHTA and CDR2 is FQGTGA in the germline V gene. This CDR3 has 13 amino acids. The CDR3 DNA reads TGTGCCAGCAGCCCAGGACAGTACACTGAAGCTTTCTTT. As protein: CASSPGQYTEAFF.

CDR3 region: CASSFPSLYGYTF. In DNA form, the CDR3 reads TGTGCCAGCAGCTTTCCCAGCCTCTATGGCTACACCTTC. The V call is TRBV11-3, the J call TRBJ1-2; the D is unclear. V lost 3 bases, J lost 4 bases, and 9 bases lay in between. The CDR3 extends over 13 amino acids. CDR1 SGHNT and CDR2 YENEEA come from the germline V gene.

The chain joins TRBV28 to TRBJ1-6, with D maybe TRBD1 (5 bases). Deletions cut 4 bases from V and 10 bases from J, with 14 bases between. Germline CDR1 MDHEN, CDR2 SYDVKM. CDR3 length: 14 residues. CDR3 bases: TGTGCCAGCAGTTCCCCTGCAGGGTCGTCACCCCTCCACTTT. Protein product: CASSSPAGSSPLHF. Together with reference TRBV28 and TRBJ1-6, the CDR3 gives the full variable domain: DVKVTQSSRYLVKRTGEKVFLECVQDMDHENMFWYRQDPGLGLRLIYFSYDVKMKEKGDIPEGYSVSREKKERFSLILESASTNQTSMYLCASSSPAGSSPLHFGNGTRLTVT.

J is TRBJ1-6 and V is TRBV2; D is undetermined. The germline V gene encodes CDR1 SNHLY and CDR2 FYNNEI. Trimming removed 6 bases at V and 7 bases at J, with 4 bases between. The CDR3 is made up of 11 amino acids. CDR3 protein: CASSENSPLHF. The CDR3 nucleotides are TGTGCCAGCAGCGAAAATTCACCCCTCCACTTT.

The chain is built from TRBV28 and TRBJ1-2, with 7 bases identical to TRBD1. V was pared by 6 bases and J by 3 bases, with 7 bases of the junction left unmatched. The germline CDR1 and CDR2 sequences are MDHEN and SYDVKM. CDR3 length: 14 residues. CDR3 residues: CASSLTTGHYGYTF. DNA of the CDR3: TGTGCCAGCAGCCTTACGACAGGGCACTATGGCTACACCTTC.

This chain uses TRBV12-3 or TRBV12-4 with TRBJ2-3; D unresolved. The V end was cut by 1 base, the J end by 3 bases, with 2 bases between. There are 12 residues in the CDR3. CDR3 nucleotides: TGTGCCAGCAGTTTAGTAACAGATACGCAGTATTTT. Its protein is CASSLVTDTQYF.

V is TRBV12-5 and J is TRBJ2-7; unclear D gene. The V gene's germline CDR1 is LGHNT and CDR2 FRNRAP. V shed 4 bases and J shed 2 bases, with 6 bases lying between them. This CDR3 region has 12 residues. The CDR3 DNA reads as TGTGCTAGTGGTTCAAATACCTACGAGCAGTACTTC. This sequence encodes CASGSNTYEQYF. Drawing the rest from reference TRBV12-5 and TRBJ2-7, the complete variable domain is DARVTQTPRHKVTEMGQEVTMRCQPILGHNTVFWYRQTMMQGLELLAYFRNRAPLDDSGMPKDRFSAEMPDATLATLKIQPSEPRDSAVYFCASGSNTYEQYFGPGTRLTVT.

This rearrangement joins TRBV9 to TRBJ1-2; 10 nucleotides align to TRBD1. V trimming: 4 bases; J trimming: 4 bases; junction bases outside the gene matches: 10. This CDR3 contains 16 residues. The germline CDR1 and CDR2 sequences are SGDLS and YYNGEE. The CDR3 reads CASSRWGTGVSYGYTF. The CDR3, as DNA: TGTGCCAGCAGCCGGTGGGGGACAGGGGTTTCCTATGGCTACACCTTC.